The 20 T cell receptor beta chains below all came from one sample that was sequenced in a study of T cell changes during pregnancy in multiple sclerosis. Repertoires were generated with immunoSEQ multiplex PCR, while TCRdb's copy carries only in-frame clones and drops some. The sample yields approximately 52,000 clones, about 90% seen once. The sample here was CD4+ T cells from peripheral blood mononuclear cells, taken after pregnancy. Receptor source: a female donor with multiple sclerosis, enrolled in a pregnancy study.

The CDR3: CASSFPRLAGYTDTQYF. CDR3 bases: TGTGCCAGCAGCTTCCCCCGACTAGCGGGTTACACAGATACGCAGTATTTT. The chain employs TRBV13 and TRBJ2-3, with TRBD2 matching 10 bases. Germline CDR1 and CDR2: PRHDT and FYEKMQ (reference sequence). V trimming: 3 bases; J trimming: 2 bases; junction bases outside the gene matches: 8. This CDR3 has 17 residues.

This clone has just a few counts. The V and J genes are TRBV5-6 and TRBJ2-1; 7 bases are shared with TRBD2. The germline V gene encodes CDR1 SGHDT and CDR2 YYEEEE. The length of the CDR3 is 14 residues. Trimming cost V 2 bases and J 7 bases; bases outside gene matches: 6. The CDR3 DNA reads TGTGCCAGCAGCTTTGGTCTAGCGGAAAATGAGCAGTTCTTC. Amino acid sequence: CASSFGLAENEQFF. The complete variable domain, with remaining parts taken from reference TRBV5-6 and TRBJ2-1, reads DAGVTQSPTHLIKTRGQQVTLRCSPKSGHDTVSWYQQALGQGPQFIFQYYEEEERQRGNFPDRFSGHQFPNYSSELNVNALLLGDSALYLCASSFGLAENEQFFGPGTRLTVL.

The V call is TRBV5-4, the J call TRBJ2-3; 12 bases fit TRBD2. The CDR3 covers 16 residues. Germline CDR1 reads SGHNT; CDR2 reads YYREEE (reference sequence). Trimming removed 4 bases from V and 1 base from J; junction bases left unmatched: 4. The CDR3 sequence: CASSPGLAGRTDTQYF. The DNA for the CDR3 is TGTGCCAGCAGCCCCGGACTAGCGGGACGCACAGATACGCAGTATTTT.

This sequence joins TRBV5-1 and TRBJ2-6, with a tentative D call TRBD2 (5 bases). This CDR3 is built from 15 residues. Trimming took 2 bases from V and 2 from J, leaving 8 bases between them. Per germline, CDR1 SGHRS and CDR2 YFSETQ. The CDR3 loop is CASSLLGAGANVLTF. In DNA form, the CDR3 reads TGCGCCAGCAGCTTATTGGGAGCTGGGGCCAACGTCCTGACTTTC.

This chain joins TRBV6-5 and TRBJ1-2, with TRBD1 matching 8 bases. After removal of 6 bases from V and 8 bases from J, the junction contained 8 bases not matched to a gene. The CDR3 contains 13 residues. The germline CDR1 and CDR2 sequences are MNHEY and SVGAGI. CDR3 protein: CASRRTGGSGYTF. The CDR3 DNA is TGTGCCAGCAGGAGAACAGGGGGTTCGGGCTACACCTTC.

About this clone itself: The sample holds other DNA sequences that translate to the same CDR3. This chain links TRBV7-2 with TRBJ1-2; D unclear. This CDR3 contains 12 residues. Germline V gene sequence: CDR1 SGHTA, CDR2 FQGNSA. The ends were cut back, 5 bases at V and 6 bases at J, with 10 bases in the middle. The CDR3 is CASSPTGDGYTF. In DNA, the CDR3 is TGTGCCAGCAGCCCTACCGGTGATGGCTACACCTTC.

The V gene is TRBV6-5, the J gene TRBJ1-2, with TRBD1 as a possible D gene (6 bases). Germline-derived CDR1 and CDR2 are MNHEY and SVGAGI. This CDR3 is built from 14 residues. V was trimmed by 5 bases and J by 7 bases, leaving 17 bases between them. The CDR3: CASSQDGKQGGYTF. The DNA of the CDR3 is TGTGCCAGCAGTCAAGACGGAAAACAGGGTGGCTACACCTTC.

The gene calls are TRBV27 and TRBJ2-5; 10 positions agree with TRBD2. Germline V lookup: CDR1 MNHEY, CDR2 SMNVEV (reference sequence). The CDR3 totals 15 residues. V lost 5 bases to trimming and J lost 5 bases; unmatched junction nucleotides: 8. As DNA, the CDR3 is TGTGCCAGCAGTCCGCCGGGACTAGCGCGGGAGACCCAGTACTTC. As protein: CASSPPGLARETQYF.

The chain employs TRBV7-6 and TRBJ2-7; 11 positions agree with TRBD2. Germline V gene data show CDR1 as SGHVS and CDR2 as FNYEAQ. J gave up 3 bases and V 3 bases, and 4 bases lay outside the gene matches. This CDR3 is 15 amino acids long. The CDR3 DNA reads TGTGCCAGCAGCTTGGGGACTAGCGGTATCTACGAGCAGTACTTC. This translates into CASSLGTSGIYEQYF.

The gene calls are TRBV5-1 and TRBJ1-2; D possibly corresponds to TRBD1 (6 bases). The CDR3 has 14 residues. Trimming pared 4 bases from V and 6 bases from J, leaving 16 bases between. Germline loops: CDR1 SGHRS, CDR2 YFSETQ. The CDR3 coding sequence is TGCGCCAGCAGCCCGCCGGGACACGCGGATGGCTACACCTTC. This sequence encodes CASSPPGHADGYTF.

The V gene is TRBV7-2, the J gene TRBJ2-3; 8 bases align to TRBD1. CDR1 SGHTA and CDR2 FQGNSA come from the germline V gene. The CDR3 runs to 18 residues. The V gene end was trimmed by 4 bases and the J gene end by 2 bases; junction bases not matched to a gene: 14. CDR3 residues: CASSSPPGGAWNTDTQYF. The CDR3 nucleotides are TGTGCCAGCAGCTCCCCTCCAGGGGGCGCCTGGAACACAGATACGCAGTATTTT.

This chain uses TRBV5-1 with TRBJ2-2; TRBD1 matches at 8 bases. J lost 3 bases, V lost 7 bases, and 5 bases had no gene match. The CDR3 totals 14 residues. CDR1 SGHRS and CDR2 YFSETQ come from the germline V gene. CDR3 DNA sequence: TGCGCCAGCGGACAGGGAGAATACACCGGGGAGCTGTTTTTT. Protein sequence: CASGQGEYTGELFF.

The gene calls are TRBV7-9 and TRBJ1-4, with unresolved D. This CDR3 comprises 15 residues. CDR1 SEHNR and CDR2 FQNEAQ come from the germline V gene (reference sequence). V was shortened by 1 base and J by 6 bases, with 12 bases between the two germline ends. The CDR3 nucleotides are TGTGCCAGCAGCTTAGTAGCGGCAGGTGATGAAAAACTGTTTTTT. It specifies CASSLVAAGDEKLFF.

The chain couples TRBV29-1 to TRBJ2-1; tentatively, D is TRBD2 (6 bases). From germline, CDR1 is SQVTM and CDR2 ANQGSEA. The V end lost 2 bases, the J end lost 2 bases, and 16 bases lay between the germline ends. This CDR3 contains 16 residues. The CDR3 spells CSVENKTGVAYNEQFF. DNA of the CDR3: TGCAGCGTTGAAAACAAGACGGGAGTAGCCTACAATGAGCAGTTCTTC.

For the CDR3, the DNA is TGTGCCAGCAGCTCCATCATCGCTAGCGGGAAGGTCAATGAGCAGTTCTTC. It is translated as CASSSIIASGKVNEQFF. The gene calls are TRBV7-2 and TRBJ2-1; 9 bases align to TRBD2. CDR1 SGHTA and CDR2 FQGNSA come from the germline V gene. Losses at the gene ends were 4 bases for V and 6 bases for J; bases not matched to a gene: 13. The CDR3 spans 17 residues.

The rearrangement joins TRBV5-1 to TRBJ2-3, with 9 bases identical to TRBD1. J gave up 3 bases and V 2 bases, and 7 bases lay outside the gene matches. Germline values: CDR1 SGHRS, CDR2 YFSETQ. There are 16 residues in the CDR3. DNA of the CDR3: TGCGCCAGCAGCTTATTTACAGGGGGCGGTACAGATACGCAGTATTTT. It codes for CASSLFTGGGTDTQYF.

This sequence joins TRBV6-6 and TRBJ1-1; D is unresolved. V shed 4 bases and J shed 1 base, with 7 bases lying between them. Germline loops: CDR1 MNHNY, CDR2 SVGAGI (reference sequence). CDR3 length: 13 amino acids. The CDR3 reads CASSFAENTEAFF. CDR3 bases: TGTGCCAGCAGTTTTGCAGAGAACACTGAAGCTTTCTTT.

The V call is TRBV9, the J call TRBJ1-2; TRBD1 is a possible D gene (5 bases). There are 14 residues in the CDR3. V shed 3 bases and J shed 4 bases, with 13 bases lying between them. The V gene's germline CDR1 is SGDLS and CDR2 YYNGEE. The CDR3 sequence is CASSGGPVAYGYTF. CDR3 sequence (DNA): TGTGCCAGCAGCGGGGGCCCCGTCGCCTATGGCTACACCTTC.

This chain links TRBV15 with TRBJ1-2, with D possibly being TRBD1 (5 bases). This CDR3 contains 16 residues. The V gene lost 1 base and the J gene lost 2 bases, with 14 bases spanning the gap. In germline, CDR1 is LNHNV, CDR2 YYDKDF (reference sequence). In DNA, the CDR3 is TGTGCCACCAGCAGAGGCGGAGGAGGGGCGAACTATGGCTACACCTTC. Translating gives CATSRGGGGANYGYTF.

The chain couples TRBV5-1 to TRBJ2-7; the match to TRBD2 covers 10 bases. The CDR3 is 13 amino acids. J was trimmed by 2 bases and V by 4 bases; bases with no gene match: 0. Germline V lookup: CDR1 SGHRS, CDR2 YFSETQ. The CDR3 sequence is CASSGLAAYEQYF. For the CDR3, the DNA is TGCGCCAGCAGCGGACTAGCGGCCTACGAGCAGTACTTC.